This TCR beta chain was captured in a study of blood T cell repertoires in COVID-19. Study summary: Acute-phase and convalescent COVID-19 samples originated in the United States, Italy and Spain. Sources were T cells, B-cell-depleted T cells, or PBMCs; the material itself was cDNA or gDNA.

Methods used by the authors: Nucleated cell counts were estimated from reference gene primer amplification. Data came from immunoSEQ multiplex PCR; TCRdb stores just in-frame clones and leaves some out. D and trimming come from the DNA, and the V and J calls and clone size come from that table. The data show fewer than 200,000 clones, 83% seen once. From germline, CDR1 is MDHEN and CDR2 SYDVKM. V was clipped by 6 bases and J by 5 bases, with 19 bases between them. The CDR3 is 16 amino acids. Participant-given clinical history determined each cohort assignment. The TCR was taken from a woman aged 50 to 65 in a cohort exposed to, infected with or recovered from COVID-19 (not recorded which). The chain uses TRBV28 and TRBJ1-4, with D maybe TRBD1 (6 bases). Material: PBMCs or T cells enriched from blood (not recorded which). The CDR3 loop is CASSDPVTGQNEKLFF. The DNA for the CDR3 is TGTGCCAGCAGCGACCCGGTGACAGGCCAAAATGAAAAACTGTTTTTT.